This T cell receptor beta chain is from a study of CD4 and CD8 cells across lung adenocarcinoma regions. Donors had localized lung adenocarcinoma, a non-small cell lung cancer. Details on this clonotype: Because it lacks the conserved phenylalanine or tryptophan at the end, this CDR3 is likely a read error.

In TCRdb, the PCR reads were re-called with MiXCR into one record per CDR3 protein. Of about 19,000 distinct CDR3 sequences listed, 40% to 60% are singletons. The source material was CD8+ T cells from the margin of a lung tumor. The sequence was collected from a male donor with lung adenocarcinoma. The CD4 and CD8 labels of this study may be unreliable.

The CDR3 sequence: CASSEYTGAETQYL. The CDR3 region has the DNA TGCGCCAGCAGTGAGTACACAGGGGCCGAGACCCAGTACTTA. V and J are TRBV10-1 and TRBJ2-1; 7 bases are shared with TRBD1. TRBJ2-5 explains the end of the DNA better; the J call may be wrong. This CDR3 region has 14 residues. Per germline, CDR1 WNHNN and CDR2 SYGVQD (reference sequence).